This TCR beta chain was identified during a study of shared clonotypes between healthy human individuals. Study-wide results and limits: A reduction in generation probabilities was seen for non-shared clonotypes relative to those shared by all four donors. Clonotype sharing levels among donors were expected to vary with sequencing depth.

CD4+ cells underwent separation, giving CD45RA+ naive and CD45RA-negative memory subsets. About this clone itself: Its antigen is undetermined.

Only in-frame clones appear in the TCRdb table, and some are missing; sequencing was by immunoSEQ multiplex PCR. This sample yields more than 2 million clones, of which approximately 94% are seen a single time; more than 0.1% belongs to the top ten. Germline CDR1 is LGHNT and CDR2 is FRNRAP. The CDR3 has 11 residues. Trimming left V 3 bases short and J 2 bases short, with 1 base between. The receptor comes from a man younger than 35 in good health. The chain joins TRBV12-5 to TRBJ1-2, with D hard to call. The source material was naive CD4+ T cells sorted from blood. The subset is: CD45RA+ positively selected. CDR3 residues: CASGLNYGYTF. DNA for the CDR3: TGTGCTAGTGGTTTAAACTATGGCTACACCTTC.